Many counts were recorded for the clone carrying this T cell receptor beta chain. The antigen is not known. The CDR3 spans 14 residues. The ends lost 4 bases at V and 7 bases at J; junction bases unmatched: 6. Germline lookup yields CDR1 SGHDT and CDR2 YYEEEE. After 5'RACE with constant-segment primers, TCR alpha and TCR beta cDNA libraries carrying sample barcodes and UMIs were obtained. Each CDR3 protein is one row after TCRdb ran MiXCR on the 5' RACE reads. The table lists under 110,000 distinct CDR3 sequences, over 10% of them singletons, with 27% in the top ten. This specimen comes from a study of T-cell memory formation after mild COVID-19. Study summary: In these data, TCR clusters were largely donor specific.

Overall study results and limits: Clones that contracted from day 15 to 85 had balanced CD4/CD8; later expanders were CD4+ biased.

This sequence was found in an adult woman who had mild COVID-19 (a few samples of this study predate the infection). Cell type and time point are not known. The source material was PBMCs or a T cell subset sorted from them (not recorded which). This chain joins TRBV5-6 and TRBJ1-4; 8 bases fit TRBD1. The CDR3 protein is CASSHGTGIEKLFF. The DNA for the CDR3 is TGTGCCAGCAGCCACGGGACAGGCATTGAAAAACTGTTTTTT.